This T cell receptor (beta chain) originates from a study of cytomegalovirus exposure and HLA in healthy donors. Whole-study context: Most genotyped donors, around four fifths of about 400, had Caucasian-associated genetic ancestry.

60 Vbeta and 13 Jbeta primers were used in PCR. Profiled with immunoSEQ multiplex PCR; TCRdb holds only in-frame clones, not every one. This table holds 99,000 or so clones, 75% found once. This clone was found a few times. Its target is not known. General study results and limits: Around 160 TCR beta chains were listed as cytomegalovirus-associated. About 87% or about 30% of the time was how often most TCR beta V segments were productive, according to an earlier analysis.

Germline CDR1 reads SGHNT; CDR2 reads YYREEE (reference sequence). The CDR3 consists of 19 residues. Trimming took 4 bases from V and 0 from J; bases not matched to a gene: 9. Material for sequencing was PBMCs. The J gene is TRBJ2-1, the V gene TRBV5-4; 14 bases fit TRBD2. The sequence was collected from a man aged 40-50 years in good health and CMV-seronegative. CDR3 residues: CASSPRTSGGISSYNEQFF. In nucleotides, the CDR3 is TGTGCCAGCAGCCCGCGGACTAGCGGGGGGATCAGCTCCTACAATGAGCAGTTCTTC.